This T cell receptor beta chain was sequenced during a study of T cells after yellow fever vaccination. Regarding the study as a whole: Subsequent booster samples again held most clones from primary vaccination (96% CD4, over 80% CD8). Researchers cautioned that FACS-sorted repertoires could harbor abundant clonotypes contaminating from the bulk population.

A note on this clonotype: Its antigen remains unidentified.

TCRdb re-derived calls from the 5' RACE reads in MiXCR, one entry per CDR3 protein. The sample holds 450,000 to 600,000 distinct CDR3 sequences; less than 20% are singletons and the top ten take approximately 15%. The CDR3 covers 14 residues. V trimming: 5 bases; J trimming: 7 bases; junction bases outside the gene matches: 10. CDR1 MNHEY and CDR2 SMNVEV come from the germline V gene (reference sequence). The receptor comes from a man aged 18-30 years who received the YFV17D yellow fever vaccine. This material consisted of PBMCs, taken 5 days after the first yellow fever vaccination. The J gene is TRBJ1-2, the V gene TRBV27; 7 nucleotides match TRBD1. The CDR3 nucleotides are TGTGCCAGCAGTCAGACAGGGTGGTTAGGTGGCTACACCTTC. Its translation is CASSQTGWLGGYTF.